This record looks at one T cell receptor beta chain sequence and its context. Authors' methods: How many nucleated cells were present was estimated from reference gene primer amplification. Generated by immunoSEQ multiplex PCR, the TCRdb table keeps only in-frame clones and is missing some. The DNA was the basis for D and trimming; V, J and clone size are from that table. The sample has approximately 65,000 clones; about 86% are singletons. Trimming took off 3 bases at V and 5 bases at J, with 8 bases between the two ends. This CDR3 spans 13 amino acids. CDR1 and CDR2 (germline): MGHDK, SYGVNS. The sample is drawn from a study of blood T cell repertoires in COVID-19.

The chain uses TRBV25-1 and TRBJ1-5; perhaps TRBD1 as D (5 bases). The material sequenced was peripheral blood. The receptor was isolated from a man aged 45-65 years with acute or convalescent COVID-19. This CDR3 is CASSEVGDQPQHF. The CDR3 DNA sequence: TGTGCCAGCAGTGAGGTAGGGGATCAGCCCCAGCATTTT.